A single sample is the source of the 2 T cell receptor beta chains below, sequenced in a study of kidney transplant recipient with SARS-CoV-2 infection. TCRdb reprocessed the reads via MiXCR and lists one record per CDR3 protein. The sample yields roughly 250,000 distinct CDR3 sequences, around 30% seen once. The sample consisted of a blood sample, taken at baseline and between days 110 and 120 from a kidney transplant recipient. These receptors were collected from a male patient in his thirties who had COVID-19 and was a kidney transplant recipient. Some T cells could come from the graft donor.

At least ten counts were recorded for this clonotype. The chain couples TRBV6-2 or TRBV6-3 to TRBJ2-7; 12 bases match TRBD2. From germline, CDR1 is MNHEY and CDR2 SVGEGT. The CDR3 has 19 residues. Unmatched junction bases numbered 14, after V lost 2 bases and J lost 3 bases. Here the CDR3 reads CASSYPSKRTSGNLYEQYF. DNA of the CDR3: TGTGCCAGCAGTTACCCCTCAAAACGGACTAGCGGGAACCTCTACGAGCAGTACTTC.

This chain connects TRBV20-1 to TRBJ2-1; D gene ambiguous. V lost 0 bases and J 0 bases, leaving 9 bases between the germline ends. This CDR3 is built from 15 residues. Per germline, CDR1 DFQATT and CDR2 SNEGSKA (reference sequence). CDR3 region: CSARDPQSSYNEQFF. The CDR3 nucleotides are TGCAGTGCTAGAGATCCACAGAGCTCCTACAATGAGCAGTTCTTC.